The 25 T cell receptor beta chains below were found in one sample sequenced in a study of beta chain features in type 1 diabetes. What was sequenced were expressed TCRB transcripts, since all of the isolated RNA had been reverse transcribed. Assay: immunoSEQ multiplex PCR; the TCRdb copy retains only in-frame clones and omits some. The repertoire consists of some 150,000 clones, with 6.5% to 8.5% occurring once and the leading ten covering about 1.3%. Sequencing used central memory CD4+ T cells from blood. The receptors stem from a woman in her thirties in good health.

This clone was observed a handful of times. The rearrangement links TRBV30 to TRBJ1-1; tentative D call: TRBD1 (5 bases). The CDR3 has 16 amino acids. The germline CDR1 and CDR2 sequences are GTSNPN and SVGIG (reference sequence). V was shortened by 3 bases and J by 5 bases, with 22 bases between the two germline ends. CDR3 sequence reads: CAWSAGTSPGRTEAFF. CDR3 sequence (DNA): TGTGCCTGGAGCGCCGGGACTTCCCCCGGGAGGACTGAAGCTTTCTTT.

The chain combines TRBV28 with TRBJ2-3; no definite D call. Between the trimmed V and J ends, which lost 7 bases and 6 bases, there was a span of 17 bases. The CDR3 runs to 14 residues. Germline CDR1 MDHEN, CDR2 SYDVKM. CDR3 sequence (DNA): TGTGCCAGCAACCTTTATGGTGCCGGGGATACGCAGTATTTT. Encoded protein: CASNLYGAGDTQYF.

The chain employs TRBV4-3 and TRBJ2-7; 7 bases align to TRBD1. The V and J ends lost 2 bases and 4 bases, in that order; junction bases with no gene match: 2. Germline values: CDR1 LGHNA, CDR2 YSLEER. This CDR3 has 13 residues. The CDR3 sequence is CASSQNRGYEQYF. As DNA, the CDR3 is TGCGCCAGCAGCCAAAACAGGGGTTACGAGCAGTACTTC.

The genes are TRBV7-2 and TRBJ2-5; D might be TRBD2 (6 bases). The CDR3 is 14 amino acids. V gave up 1 base and J gave up 4 bases, with 10 bases separating them. Germline CDR1 reads SGHTA; CDR2 reads FQGNSA. CDR3 amino acids: CASSLGLRGETQYF. Written as DNA, the CDR3 is TGTGCCAGCAGCTTAGGATTGCGGGGAGAGACCCAGTACTTC.

This clone has only a few counts. The chain combines TRBV30 with TRBJ2-1; 12 nucleotides line up with TRBD2. V lost 0 bases to trimming and J lost 12 bases; unmatched junction nucleotides: 12. Looked up from germline, CDR1 is GTSNPN and CDR2 is SVGIG (reference sequence). This CDR3 has 16 amino acids. CDR3 sequence: CAWSVGWSSGRAGQFF. The CDR3 coding sequence is TGTGCCTGGAGTGTGGGTTGGTCTAGCGGGAGGGCCGGGCAGTTCTTC.

The chain combines TRBV5-1 with TRBJ2-3; TRBD2 aligns across 8 bases. The CDR3 consists of 15 residues. V lost 2 bases and J lost 1; bases outside the gene matches: 3. The germline V gene has CDR1 SGHRS and CDR2 YFSETQ. The DNA for the CDR3 is TGCGCCAGCAGCTTAATGACTAGCGGCACAGATACGCAGTATTTT. This translates into CASSLMTSGTDTQYF.

The rearrangement uses TRBV28 and TRBJ2-1; the match to TRBD2 covers 9 bases. V was clipped by 6 bases and J by 9 bases; unmatched bases: 12. The CDR3 has 15 amino acids. Germline CDR1 and CDR2: MDHEN and SYDVKM. The CDR3: CASRTPLAGVAEQFF. In DNA form, the CDR3 reads TGTGCCAGCAGAACTCCATTAGCGGGAGTAGCTGAGCAGTTCTTC.

The chain couples TRBV28 to TRBJ2-5, with 7 bases lining up with TRBD1. This CDR3 region has 15 residues. With 5 bases clipped from V and 3 bases from J, the junction kept 9 bases outside the gene matches. Germline V gene data show CDR1 as MDHEN and CDR2 as SYDVKM. CDR3 coding DNA: TGTGCCAGCAGTGATCCGGGACAGTTAGAAGAGACCCAGTACTTC. Translated: CASSDPGQLEETQYF.

This sequence joins TRBV6-5 and TRBJ2-1; TRBD2 agrees at 12 bases. The CDR3 runs to 15 residues. V lost 7 bases to trimming and J lost 8 bases; unmatched junction nucleotides: 9. Germline V gene lookup returns CDR1 MNHEY and CDR2 SVGAGI. CDR3 loop: CASTSLAGGIDEQFF. In nucleotides, the CDR3 is TGTGCCAGCACGTCACTAGCGGGAGGAATCGATGAGCAGTTCTTC.

This clone was picked up a small number of times. The chain is built from TRBV5-4 and TRBJ2-5; perhaps TRBD2 as D (6 bases). V lost 4 bases, J lost 5 bases, and 15 bases lay in between. The V gene's germline CDR1 is SGHNT and CDR2 YYREEE (reference sequence). This CDR3 has 14 amino acids. The CDR3 sequence is CASSRRGGTETQYF. The CDR3 region has the DNA TGTGCCAGCAGCCGGAGGGGCGGGACGGAGACCCAGTACTTC.

The CDR3 DNA is TGTGCCAGCAGGCGGACAGTTGCCAGCAATGAGCAGTTCTTC. Protein sequence: CASRRTVASNEQFF. J is TRBJ2-1 and V is TRBV6-5, with TRBD1 as a possible D gene (6 bases). CDR1 is MNHEY and CDR2 is SVGAGI in the germline V gene. The CDR3 runs to 14 residues. V lost 6 bases and J 6 bases, leaving 15 bases between the germline ends.

On this clone itself: One base away lies a much larger clone, so this may be a sequencing read error. The V and J genes are TRBV21-1 and TRBJ2-4; TRBD1 reflects the table's D call only, with no check against the DNA. TRBV21-1 is reported as a pseudogene. This CDR3 has 17 residues. CDR3 residues: CASSNPPPSGAKNIQYF. CDR3 coding DNA: TGTGCCAGCAGCAATCCTCCCCCCAGTGGTGCCAAAAACATTCAGTACTTC.

Only a few counts were recorded for this clone. The chain recombines TRBV27 with TRBJ1-3, with no clear D. Trimming pared 4 bases from V and 0 bases from J, leaving 7 bases between. The CDR3 sequence is 14 residues long. The V gene's germline CDR1 is MNHEY and CDR2 SMNVEV (reference sequence). The CDR3, as DNA: TGTGCCAGCAGTTCAGAAACCTCTGGAAACACCATATATTTT. Residues: CASSSETSGNTIYF.

This clone was seen a few times. The chain employs TRBV7-9 and TRBJ1-4, with D perhaps TRBD1 (6 bases). CDR1 and CDR2 (germline): SEHNR, FQNEAQ (reference sequence). The V and J ends lost 4 bases and 8 bases respectively, with 14 bases between them. The length of the CDR3 is 14 residues. The CDR3: CASSSNGGREKLFF. In DNA form, the CDR3 reads TGTGCCAGCAGCTCCAACGGGGGGCGGGAAAAACTGTTTTTT.

The J gene is TRBJ2-7, the V gene TRBV7-6; a weak D match, TRBD1 (6 bases). Germline CDR1 is SGHVS and CDR2 is FNYEAQ. Trimming removed 3 bases at V and 9 bases at J, with 15 bases between. The CDR3 is 13 amino acids. The CDR3: CASSLPQGKAQYF. The CDR3 coding sequence is TGTGCCAGCAGCTTGCCACAGGGAAAGGCGCAGTACTTC.

Only a few counts were recorded for this clone. The chain has TRBV19 and TRBJ1-4; 9 nucleotides agree with TRBD1. The CDR3 runs to 14 residues. Germline-derived CDR1 and CDR2 are LNHDA and SQIVND (reference sequence). After removal of 6 bases from V and 8 bases from J, the junction contained 7 bases not matched to a gene. The CDR3: CASRTGTGSEKLFF. In DNA, the CDR3 is TGTGCCAGTAGGACCGGGACAGGGTCGGAAAAACTGTTTTTT.

There are a few counts of this clone. The chain joins TRBV30 to TRBJ1-5; no firm D call. Germline V lookup: CDR1 GTSNPN, CDR2 SVGIG (reference sequence). This CDR3 has 13 residues. V shed 5 bases and J shed 3 bases, with 11 bases lying between them. As DNA, the CDR3 is TGTGCCTGGGCACACGGGATCAATCAGCCCCAGCATTTT. It translates to CAWAHGINQPQHF.

On this clone: Other DNA sequences within the sample encode an identical CDR3. The CDR3 bases are TGCGCCAGCAGCATTGGGACAGGGATGAACACTGAAGCTTTCTTT. Its protein is CASSIGTGMNTEAFF. This chain uses TRBV5-1 with TRBJ1-1; 9 positions match TRBD1. Germline V gene sequence: CDR1 SGHRS, CDR2 YFSETQ. CDR3 size: 15 residues. Trimming removed 4 bases from V and 0 bases from J; junction bases left unmatched: 4.

This clone turned up a few times. The chain uses TRBV6-6 and TRBJ2-5; weak D call: TRBD2 (7 bases). The end of the DNA fits TRBJ2-7 better, so the J call may be wrong. Germline loops: CDR1 MNHNY, CDR2 SVGAGI (reference sequence). The CDR3 extends over 15 amino acids. DNA for the CDR3: TGTGCCAGCAGTTCCGGGGGGCCCCTATCCTACGAGCAGTACTTC. It yields the protein CASSSGGPLSYEQYF.

This clone was seen a few times. The chain has TRBV13 and TRBJ2-4; 7 bases line up with TRBD1. V trimming: 6 bases; J trimming: 3 bases; junction bases outside the gene matches: 8. The CDR3 loop spans 15 amino acids. Germline V gene lookup returns CDR1 PRHDT and CDR2 FYEKMQ (reference sequence). The CDR3 loop is CASSFSNRGKNIQYF. In DNA form, the CDR3 reads TGTGCCAGCAGTTTTTCAAACAGGGGCAAAAACATTCAGTACTTC. Using reference TRBV13 and TRBJ2-4 for the parts outside the CDR3, the full variable domain is AAGVIQSPRHLIKEKRETATLKCYPIPRHDTVYWYQQGPGQDPQFLISFYEKMQSDKGSIPDRFSAQQFSDYHSELNMSSLELGDSALYFCASSFSNRGKNIQYFGAGTRLSVL.

This sequence joins TRBV19 and TRBJ1-5; D is possibly TRBD1 (6 bases). The germline CDR1 and CDR2 sequences are LNHDA and SQIVND (reference sequence). V was shortened by 6 bases and J by 3 bases, with 12 bases between the two germline ends. The CDR3 spans 14 residues. CDR3 region: CASSPGDNNQPQHF. CDR3 in DNA: TGTGCCAGTAGCCCCGGGGACAACAATCAGCCCCAGCATTTT.

The CDR3 protein is CASTAGTSGRLNTDTQYF. The DNA of the CDR3 is TGTGCCAGCACCGCCGGGACTAGCGGGAGATTGAACACAGATACGCAGTATTTT. The genes are TRBV28 and TRBJ2-3; 14 nucleotides agree with TRBD2. The V gene end was trimmed by 7 bases and the J gene end by 2 bases; junction bases not matched to a gene: 11. Germline V gene data show CDR1 as MDHEN and CDR2 as SYDVKM. This CDR3 region has 18 residues.

This clone has more than one count but fewer than ten. The rearrangement uses TRBV10-3 and TRBJ2-7; TRBD2 matches at 8 bases. CDR1 is ENHRY and CDR2 is SYGVKD in the germline V gene. The CDR3 covers 13 residues. Losses at the gene ends were 6 bases for V and 5 bases for J; bases not matched to a gene: 6. The CDR3 protein is CAISARGENEQYF. For the CDR3, the DNA is TGTGCCATCAGCGCGCGGGGGGAGAACGAGCAGTACTTC.

This clone was seen more than once but under ten times. The V gene is TRBV30, the J gene TRBJ2-3; no clear D. Germline V lookup: CDR1 GTSNPN, CDR2 SVGIG (reference sequence). V lost 4 bases and J 1 base, leaving 9 bases between the germline ends. The CDR3 length is 13 residues. CDR3 DNA: TGTGCCTGGACCCTCCGCGGCACAGATACGCAGTATTTT. This translates into CAWTLRGTDTQYF.

The CDR3 bases are TGTGCCAGCAGCTTGGTGTTGACAGGGGCTGGTGAAGCTTTCTTT. This encodes CASSLVLTGAGEAFF. The chain combines TRBV7-2 with TRBJ1-1, with 8 bases fitting TRBD1. In germline, CDR1 is SGHTA, CDR2 FQGNSA. The V gene end was trimmed by 3 bases and the J gene end by 7 bases; junction bases not matched to a gene: 10. This CDR3 is 15 amino acids long.